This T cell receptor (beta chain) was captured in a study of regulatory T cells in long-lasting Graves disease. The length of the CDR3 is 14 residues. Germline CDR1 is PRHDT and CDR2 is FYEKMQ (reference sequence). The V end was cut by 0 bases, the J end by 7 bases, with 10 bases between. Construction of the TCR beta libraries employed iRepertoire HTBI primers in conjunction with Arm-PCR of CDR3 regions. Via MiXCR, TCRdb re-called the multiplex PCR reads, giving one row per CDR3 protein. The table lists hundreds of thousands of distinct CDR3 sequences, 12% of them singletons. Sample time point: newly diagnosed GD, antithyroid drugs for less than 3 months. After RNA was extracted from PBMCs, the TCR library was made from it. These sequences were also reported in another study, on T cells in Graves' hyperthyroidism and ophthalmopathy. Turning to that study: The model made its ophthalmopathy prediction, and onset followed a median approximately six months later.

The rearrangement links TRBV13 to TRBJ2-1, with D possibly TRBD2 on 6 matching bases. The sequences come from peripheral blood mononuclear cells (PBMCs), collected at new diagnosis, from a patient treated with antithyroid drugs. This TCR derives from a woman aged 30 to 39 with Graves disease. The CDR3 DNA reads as TGTGCCAGCAGCTTAGGATGGCTAGCGAATGAGCAGTTCTTC. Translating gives CASSLGWLANEQFF.